Sequencing of this T cell receptor beta chain was carried out in a study of blood T cell repertoires in COVID-19. The overall study: The cDNA or gDNA used as material had been derived from T cells, B-cell-depleted T cells, or PBMCs.

This CDR3 has 12 amino acids. V lost 6 bases to trimming and J lost 2 bases, with 8 bases between them. The assay was immunoSEQ multiplex PCR, and TCRdb's table has in-frame clones only and misses some. This sample has about 36,000 clones, with about nine tenths found just once. The origin of this receptor is a human donor in a cohort sampled during active COVID-19. Input material: peripheral blood. The chain couples TRBV12-3 or TRBV12-4 to TRBJ2-7; possible D gene TRBD2, 5 bases. CDR3 DNA sequence: TGTGCCAGCAGAGAGGGTCCCTACGAGCAGTACTTC. Translating gives CASREGPYEQYF.